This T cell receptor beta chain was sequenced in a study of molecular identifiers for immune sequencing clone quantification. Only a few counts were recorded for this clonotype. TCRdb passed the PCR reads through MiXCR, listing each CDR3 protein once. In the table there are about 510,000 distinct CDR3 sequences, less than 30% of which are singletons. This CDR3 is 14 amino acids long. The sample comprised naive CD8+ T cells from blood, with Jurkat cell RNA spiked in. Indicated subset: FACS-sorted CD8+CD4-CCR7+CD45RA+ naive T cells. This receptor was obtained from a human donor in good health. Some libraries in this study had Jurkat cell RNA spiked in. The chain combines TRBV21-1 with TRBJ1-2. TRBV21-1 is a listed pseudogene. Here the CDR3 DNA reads TGTGCCAGCAGCAGAGAGATTTTTAACTATGGCTACACCTTC. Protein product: CASSREIFNYGYTF.